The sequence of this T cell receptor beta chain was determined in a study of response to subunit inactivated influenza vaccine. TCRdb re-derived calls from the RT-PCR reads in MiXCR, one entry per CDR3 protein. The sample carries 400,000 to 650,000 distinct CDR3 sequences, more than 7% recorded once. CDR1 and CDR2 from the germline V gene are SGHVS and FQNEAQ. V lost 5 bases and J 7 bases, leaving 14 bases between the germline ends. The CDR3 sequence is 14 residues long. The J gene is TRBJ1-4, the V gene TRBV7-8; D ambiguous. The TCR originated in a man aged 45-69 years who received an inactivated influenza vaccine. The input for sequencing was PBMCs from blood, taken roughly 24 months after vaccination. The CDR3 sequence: CASSQLPAGEKLFF. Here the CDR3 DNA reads TGTGCCAGCAGCCAACTCCCGGCGGGTGAAAAACTGTTTTTT.